A selection of T cell receptor beta chains follows, all from one sample in a study of CD8+CD57+ T cells in acquired aplastic anemia. Using its own MiXCR run on the reads, TCRdb lists one record per CDR3 protein. This sample has 200,000 to 250,000 distinct CDR3 sequences, with around 50% found just once. Material: sorted CD4+, CD8+, or CD8+CD57+ T cells (not recorded which) from PBMCs. These receptor sequences come from a human donor with aplastic anemia. CDR3s include the opening cysteine and the closing phenylalanine or tryptophan. D genes are given only for firm matches. The size field is filled for only some rows; it gives once, few, many or a size class.

>TRBJ2-5|NA|many|TRBV20-1
CSARGADQETQYF
TGCAGTGCTAGAGGAGCAGACCAAGAGACCCAGTACTTC
>TRBJ2-5|TRBD1|NA|TRBV19
CASSIGGTGGLETQYF
TGTGCCAGTAGTATAGGTGGGACAGGGGGCTTGGAGACCCAGTACTTC
>TRBJ2-3|NA|many|TRBV11-2
CASSQRPGTDTQYF
TGTGCCAGCAGCCAAAGGCCGGGCACAGATACGCAGTATTTT
>TRBJ1-5|NA|many|TRBV2
CASSEVFNQPQHF
TGTGCCAGCAGTGAAGTTTTTAATCAGCCCCAGCATTTT
>TRBJ2-7|NA|NA|TRBV20-1
CSARGTTYEQYF
TGCAGTGCTAGAGGCACGACCTACGAGCAGTACTTC
>TRBJ1-6|TRBD1|many|TRBV5-1
CASSRDRGVNSPLHF
TGCGCCAGCAGCCGTGACAGGGGGGTTAATTCACCCCTCCACTTT
>TRBJ2-2|TRBD1|NA|TRBV10-3
CAIRGTGGNTGELFF
TGTGCCATCAGGGGGACAGGGGGCAACACCGGGGAGCTGTTTTTT
>TRBJ2-2|NA|NA|TRBV7-3
CASSPSEFTGELFF
TGTGCCAGCAGCCCAAGCGAATTCACCGGGGAGCTGTTTTTT
>TRBJ1-5|TRBD1|many|TRBV6-5
CASTKTGANQPQHF
TGTGCCAGCACGAAAACAGGGGCAAATCAGCCCCAGCATTTT
>TRBJ2-6|NA|few|TRBV6-5
CASSDEADRANVLTF
TGTGCCAGCAGTGACGAGGCGGACAGGGCCAACGTCCTGACTTTC
>TRBJ2-5|NA|many|TRBV6-2/TRBV6-3
CASRSTSQETQYF
TGTGCCAGCCGCTCAACCAGTCAAGAGACCCAGTACTTC
>TRBJ1-2|NA|many|TRBV5-1
CASSLEAQGSDGYTF
TGCGCCAGCAGCTTGGAAGCACAGGGCTCTGACGGCTACACCTTC
>TRBJ1-2|NA|many|TRBV12-3/TRBV12-4
CASSRTGYGYTF
TGTGCCAGCAGCCGTACAGGCTATGGCTACACCTTC
>TRBJ1-3|TRBD1|NA|TRBV2
CAPRPGQGLEGNTIYF
TGTGCACCCCGTCCGGGACAGGGTCTTGAAGGAAACACCATATATTTT
>TRBJ2-5|NA|NA|TRBV20-1
CSARQGGPGETQYF
TGCAGTGCTAGACAGGGGGGGCCCGGAGAGACCCAGTACTTC
>TRBJ1-4|NA|few|TRBV25-1
CASRERGGREKLFF
TGTGCCAGCAGAGAGAGGGGGGGTCGAGAAAAACTGTTTTTT
>TRBJ2-7|NA|NA|TRBV20-1
CSATRRGYEQYF
TGCAGTGCTACGAGGCGGGGATACGAGCAGTACTTC
>TRBJ2-3|NA|NA|TRBV7-6
CASSQDQPDSLGYTQYF
TGTGCCAGCAGCCAAGATCAACCGGACTCCTTGGGGTATACGCAGTATTTT
>TRBJ2-7|TRBD1|few|TRBV5-1
CASGLTGVGSSYEQYF
TGCGCCAGCGGACTTACAGGGGTGGGAAGCTCCTACGAGCAGTACTTC
>TRBJ2-7|NA|many|TRBV6-5
CASNNRVSYEQYF
TGTGCCAGCAATAACAGGGTTTCCTACGAGCAGTACTTC
>TRBJ1-2|NA|NA|TRBV12-3/TRBV12-4
CASREQGHYGYTF
TGTGCCAGCAGGGAACAGGGACACTATGGCTACACCTTC
>TRBJ1-5|NA|NA|TRBV28
CASSPSRAVFGNQPQHF
TGTGCCAGCAGTCCCTCCCGGGCGGTTTTCGGCAATCAGCCCCAGCATTTT
>TRBJ2-3|TRBD2|many|TRBV2
CASRAGGTDTQYF
TGTGCCAGCAGGGCGGGGGGCACAGATACGCAGTATTTT
>TRBJ2-7|NA|many|TRBV20-1
CSASGGPFSYEQYF
TGCAGTGCTAGCGGGGGGCCCTTCTCCTACGAGCAGTACTTC
>TRBJ2-7|TRBD1|NA|TRBV9
CASSAVLGTGHEQYF
TGTGCCAGCAGCGCGGTACTCGGGACAGGGCACGAGCAGTACTTC
>TRBJ1-1|NA|once|TRBV7-2
CASSLSVWGGNTEAFF
TGTGCCAGCAGCTTATCGGTCTGGGGAGGGAACACTGAAGCTTTCTTT
>TRBJ1-1|TRBD1|NA|TRBV7-2
CASSYTTGSTEAFF
TGTGCCAGCAGCTATACGACAGGGAGTACTGAAGCTTTCTTT
>TRBJ1-3|NA|NA|TRBV25-1
CASSGLKGHSNTIYF
TGTGCCAGCAGTGGCCTTAAGGGGCATTCAAACACCATATATTTT
>TRBJ2-7|NA|few|TRBV10-2
CASSEWTAEEQYF
TGCGCCAGCAGTGAGTGGACCGCGGAGGAGCAGTACTTC
>TRBJ1-2|NA|many|TRBV6-5
CASSPPGVGGYTF
TGTGCCAGCAGTCCCCCCGGGGTCGGAGGCTACACCTTC
>TRBJ2-3|NA|NA|TRBV7-9
CASSLTTGDQQYF
TGTGCCAGCAGCTTAACCACCGGGGACCAGCAGTATTTT
>TRBJ1-5|NA|NA|TRBV15
CATSTSGNSNQPQHF
TGTGCCACCAGCACCTCGGGTAATAGCAATCAGCCCCAGCATTTT
>TRBJ2-1|NA|NA|TRBV2
CASSLEPYNEQFF
TGTGCCAGTTCCCTGGAGCCCTACAATGAGCAGTTCTTC
>TRBJ2-3|NA|few|TRBV5-6
CASSLLGIGDKATQYF
TGTGCCAGCAGCTTATTAGGGATAGGGGATAAGGCTACGCAGTATTTT
>TRBJ2-7|NA|once|TRBV15
CATSSLGQGSYEQYF
TGTGCCACCAGCAGCTTAGGCCAGGGTTCCTACGAGCAGTACTTC
>TRBJ1-1|NA|many|TRBV5-8
CASSSPPVQEMNTEAFF
TGTGCCAGCTCTTCCCCTCCCGTCCAGGAGATGAACACTGAAGCTTTCTTT
>TRBJ1-1|NA|NA|TRBV9
CASSTGPDLNTEAFF
TGTGCCAGCAGCACAGGGCCAGATCTGAACACTGAAGCTTTCTTT
>TRBJ1-2|TRBD1|NA|TRBV14
CASSQGTGDRANYGYTF
TGTGCCAGCAGCCAAGGGACAGGGGACCGAGCTAACTATGGCTACACCTTC
>TRBJ2-2|NA|NA|TRBV9
CASSLGDTTGELFF
TGTGCCAGCAGCTTGGGGGACACCACCGGGGAGCTGTTTTTT
>TRBJ2-1|NA|NA|TRBV10-2
CASSGTYNEQFF
TGCGCCAGCAGTGGTACCTACAATGAGCAGTTCTTC
>TRBJ1-5|TRBD1|few|TRBV2
CASSERDSQPQHF
TGTGCCAGCAGTGAGAGGGACAGCCAGCCCCAGCATTTT